What follows are 25 T cell receptor beta chains derived from one specimen sequenced in a study of shared clonotypes between healthy human individuals. Using immunoSEQ multiplex PCR, the repertoire was profiled, and TCRdb retains in-frame clones only, with some absent. The sample records some 740,000 clones, approximately 92% being singletons. Terminally differentiated effector memory CD45RA+ cells were excluded from the naive CD8 cells, which were CD45RO-negative and positively selected for CCR7. Sequencing was carried out using naive CD8+ T cells sorted from blood. Receptor source: a young man in good health.

The gene calls are TRBV19 and TRBJ2-2; TRBD2 matches at 8 bases. V shed 9 bases, J shed 9 bases, and the junction held 9 bases outside the gene matches. Germline CDR1 LNHDA, CDR2 SQIVND (reference sequence). There are 13 residues in the CDR3. The CDR3 spells CASTFVAGRELFF. In DNA, the CDR3 is TGTGCCAGCACATTTGTAGCGGGAAGGGAGCTGTTTTTT. Complete variable domain (other parts from reference TRBV19 and TRBJ2-2): DGGITQSPKYLFRKEGQNVTLSCEQNLNHDAMYWYRQDPGQGLRLIYYSQIVNDFQKGDIAEGYSVSREKKESFPLTVTSAQKNPTAFYLCASTFVAGRELFFGEGSRLTVL.

The chain has TRBV7-9 and TRBJ2-3; 13 positions agree with TRBD2. The length of the CDR3 is 17 residues. Germline V gene data show CDR1 as SEHNR and CDR2 as FQNEAQ (reference sequence). After removal of 5 bases from V and 3 bases from J, the junction contained 8 bases not matched to a gene. CDR3 DNA sequence: TGTGCCAGCAGCCTCGAACTAGCGGGAGGGCCGACAGATACGCAGTATTTT. Translated, it gives CASSLELAGGPTDTQYF. The entire variable domain, with the rest obtained from reference TRBV7-9 and TRBJ2-3, is as follows: DTGVSQNPRHKITKRGQNVTFRCDPISEHNRLYWYRQTLGQGPEFLTYFQNEAQLEKSRLLSDRFSAERPKGSFSTLEIQRTEQGDSAMYLCASSLELAGGPTDTQYFGPGTRLTVL.

CDR3 DNA sequence: TGTGCCAGCAGTTTTAAGGCGGCTGGGGGGGAGCTGTTTTTT. Protein sequence: CASSFKAAGGELFF. The chain combines TRBV27 with TRBJ2-2; no clear D gene. V lost 3 bases to trimming and J lost 8 bases, with 13 bases between them. CDR1 is MNHEY and CDR2 is SMNVEV in the germline V gene (reference sequence). The CDR3 length is 14 residues.

The J gene is TRBJ1-1, the V gene TRBV29-1; no definite D call. Trimming removed 7 bases from V and 8 bases from J, with 20 bases in between. Germline CDR1 and CDR2: SQVTM and ANQGSEA. This CDR3 comprises 13 residues. The CDR3, as DNA: TGCAGCGGACGACGAGAAGCTCCAGGAGAAGCTTTCTTT. Amino acid sequence: CSGRREAPGEAFF.

The chain uses TRBV4-3 and TRBJ2-1, with D tentatively TRBD2 (5 bases). In germline, CDR1 is LGHNA, CDR2 YSLEER. The CDR3 is made up of 17 amino acids. V was clipped by 0 bases and J by 2 bases, with 14 bases between them. The CDR3 nucleotides are TGCGCCAGCAGCCAAGATGGAACGGGATACACCTACAATGAGCAGTTCTTC. It specifies CASSQDGTGYTYNEQFF.

V is TRBV2 and J is TRBJ1-5; D perhaps matches TRBD1 (6 bases). The ends were cut back, 2 bases at V and 1 base at J, with 9 bases in the middle. Germline assignment: CDR1 SNHLY and CDR2 FYNNEI. The CDR3 has 15 residues. This CDR3 is CASSESGGSNQPQHF. The DNA of the CDR3 is TGTGCCAGCAGTGAATCGGGGGGCAGCAATCAGCCCCAGCATTTT.

This chain connects TRBV13 to TRBJ2-1; TRBD2 agrees at 12 bases. The CDR3 runs to 19 residues. Trimming took 5 bases from V and 9 from J; bases not matched to a gene: 20. Germline CDR1 and CDR2: PRHDT and FYEKMQ (reference sequence). For the CDR3, the DNA is TGTGCCAGCAGCACCAGACTAGCGGGAGTTACCAGGCCCAGGGGTGAGCAGTTCTTC. It yields the protein CASSTRLAGVTRPRGEQFF.

This clone occurred once. This chain connects TRBV29-1 to TRBJ2-7; 8 bases align to TRBD2. The V segment lost 5 bases and the J segment 4 bases; nucleotides outside the gene matches: 13. Germline CDR1 SQVTM, CDR2 ANQGSEA. The CDR3 is 15 amino acids. Here the CDR3 reads CSVSGGSGSAYEQYF. The CDR3 DNA reads TGCAGCGTTTCCGGGGGGAGCGGGAGTGCGTACGAGCAGTACTTC.

The J gene is TRBJ2-7, the V gene TRBV7-9, with D perhaps matching TRBD2 (5 bases). In germline, CDR1 is SEHNR, CDR2 FQNEAQ (reference sequence). The length of the CDR3 is 13 residues. V shed 5 bases and J shed 0 bases, with 8 bases lying between them. The CDR3, as DNA: TGTGCCAGCAGCGGCCGGGACTCCTACGAGCAGTACTTC. Translated: CASSGRDSYEQYF. The variable domain in full, with the rest retrieved from reference TRBV7-9 and TRBJ2-7, is DTGVSQNPRHKITKRGQNVTFRCDPISEHNRLYWYRQTLGQGPEFLTYFQNEAQLEKSRLLSDRFSAERPKGSFSTLEIQRTEQGDSAMYLCASSGRDSYEQYFGPGTRLTVT.

The rearrangement links TRBV13 to TRBJ2-3; 10 bases are a match to TRBD1. CDR3 size: 17 residues. Germline CDR1 PRHDT, CDR2 FYEKMQ (reference sequence). The J segment lost 3 bases and the V segment lost 2 bases, leaving 8 bases of the junction unmatched. The CDR3 DNA sequence: TGTGCCAGCAGCTTACCCTCTGGACAGGGGGTTACAGATACGCAGTATTTT. Translating gives CASSLPSGQGVTDTQYF.

CDR3 bases: TGTGCCAGCAGTGAAACCGACAACTCCTACGAGCAGTACTTC. It translates to CASSETDNSYEQYF. The rearrangement uses TRBV25-1 and TRBJ2-7; D is undetermined. The germline V gene has CDR1 MGHDK and CDR2 SYGVNS. The CDR3 spans 14 residues. Trimming removed 2 bases at V and 0 bases at J, with 8 bases between.

This clone was detected only once. The same CDR3 is also encoded by other DNA sequences in this sample. This chain links TRBV27 with TRBJ1-5, with D uncertain. The V end was cut by 1 base, the J end by 7 bases, with 5 bases between. CDR1 and CDR2 (germline): MNHEY, SMNVEV (reference sequence). The CDR3 totals 12 residues. The CDR3: CASSLLGQPQHF. CDR3 nucleotides: TGTGCCAGCAGTTTATTGGGCCAGCCCCAGCATTTT.

The rearrangement uses TRBV27 and TRBJ2-1; no clear D. The V gene's germline CDR1 is MNHEY and CDR2 SMNVEV (reference sequence). The length of the CDR3 is 16 residues. V gave up 2 bases and J gave up 0 bases, with 11 bases separating them. CDR3 in amino acids: CASSLIGLSSYNEQFF. DNA for the CDR3: TGTGCCAGCAGTTTAATCGGGCTTAGCTCCTACAATGAGCAGTTCTTC.

This sequence joins TRBV4-1 and TRBJ1-5, with D unresolved. Germline loops: CDR1 MGHRA, CDR2 YSYEKL. V was trimmed by 4 bases and J by 3 bases, leaving 10 bases between them. This CDR3 has 14 residues. CDR3 DNA: TGCGCCAGCAGCCTCCAAGTGTTCAATCAGCCCCAGCATTTT. This encodes CASSLQVFNQPQHF.

This chain links TRBV7-2 with TRBJ1-1; D may be TRBD1 (6 bases). The V gene lost 5 bases and the J gene lost 6 bases, with 16 bases spanning the gap. The CDR3 covers 14 residues. Germline CDR1 is SGHTA and CDR2 is FQGNSA. The CDR3 loop is CASSPPNTGSEAFF. The DNA of the CDR3 is TGTGCCAGCAGCCCCCCCAACACAGGGTCTGAAGCTTTCTTT. Full variable domain (outside the CDR3, taken from reference TRBV7-2 and TRBJ1-1): GAGVSQSPSNKVTEKGKDVELRCDPISGHTALYWYRQSLGQGLEFLIYFQGNSAPDKSGLPSDRFSAERTGGSVSTLTIQRTQQEDSAVYLCASSPPNTGSEAFFGQGTRLTVV.

V gene TRBV6-1 combines with J gene TRBJ1-5; possible D gene TRBD1, 5 bases. Germline V CDR1 and CDR2: MNHNS, SASEGT. V dropped 7 bases and J dropped 5 bases, with 18 bases sitting between them. This CDR3 has 15 residues. For the CDR3, the DNA is TGTGCCAGCACCCCCGAGACGGGGGGTTATCAGCCCCAGCATTTT. As protein: CASTPETGGYQPQHF.

The genes are TRBV15 and TRBJ1-1; no definite D call. The CDR3 covers 14 residues. V lost 0 bases, J lost 4 bases, and 9 bases lay in between. The V gene's germline CDR1 is LNHNV and CDR2 YYDKDF (reference sequence). The CDR3 coding sequence is TGTGCCACCAGCAGAGATTCCCCGGGCACTGAAGCTTTCTTT. It is translated as CATSRDSPGTEAFF.

CDR3 sequence (DNA): TGTGCCAGCAGTTTCCACGGTGGTTTGAGGGCCTATGGCTACACCTTC. This sequence encodes CASSFHGGLRAYGYTF. The gene calls are TRBV28 and TRBJ1-2; D is undetermined. Germline lookup yields CDR1 MDHEN and CDR2 SYDVKM. The length of the CDR3 is 16 residues. V lost 3 bases, J lost 4 bases, and 18 bases lay in between.

This clone was recorded once. The rearrangement links TRBV18 to TRBJ2-1; D remains ambiguous. Germline V gives CDR1 KGHSH, CDR2 LQKENI. CDR3 length equals 12 residues. The ends were cut back, 2 bases at V and 6 bases at J, with 5 bases in the middle. The CDR3 loop is CASSPGSNEQFF. The CDR3 DNA follows: TGTGCCAGCTCACCAGGGTCCAATGAGCAGTTCTTC.

In its sample, this clone was seen once. The chain carries TRBV6-5 and TRBJ2-7, with 9 bases lining up with TRBD1. J lost 3 bases, V lost 6 bases, and 9 bases had no gene match. The CDR3 is 15 residues long. CDR1 and CDR2 (germline): MNHEY, SVGAGI. This chain's CDR3 is CASSSHGDRVYEQYF. In DNA, the CDR3 is TGTGCCAGCAGCTCTCATGGGGACAGGGTCTACGAGCAGTACTTC.

The gene calls are TRBV7-9 and TRBJ2-1; D is perhaps TRBD2 (6 bases). Germline CDR1 and CDR2: SEHNR and FQNEAQ (reference sequence). Trimming removed 5 bases at V and 8 bases at J, with 19 bases between. This CDR3 spans 15 amino acids. CDR3 residues: CASSPRDEADDEQFF. CDR3 DNA sequence: TGTGCCAGCAGCCCGCGGGACGAAGCGGACGATGAGCAGTTCTTC.

This sequence joins TRBV7-9 and TRBJ2-1; TRBD1 agrees at 8 bases. Germline lookup yields CDR1 SEHNR and CDR2 FQNEAQ (reference sequence). This CDR3 comprises 17 residues. After removal of 1 base from V and 3 bases from J, the junction contained 8 bases not matched to a gene. DNA of the CDR3: TGTGCCAGCAGCTTAGTTGGGACAGGCTCCCTCTACAATGAGCAGTTCTTC. Translation: CASSLVGTGSLYNEQFF.

The chain has TRBV27 and TRBJ2-7; 8 nucleotides match TRBD2. The V and J ends lost 5 bases and 3 bases, in that order; junction bases with no gene match: 9. In germline, CDR1 is MNHEY, CDR2 SMNVEV (reference sequence). CDR3 size: 15 residues. CDR3 in amino acids: CASSLRTSSNYEQYF. The DNA of the CDR3 is TGTGCCAGCAGTCTCAGGACTAGCAGTAACTACGAGCAGTACTTC.

The gene calls are TRBV6-1 and TRBJ2-7, with D perhaps matching TRBD1 (6 bases). The CDR3 contains 13 residues. Germline V gene lookup returns CDR1 MNHNS and CDR2 SASEGT. Trimming pared 6 bases from V and 4 bases from J, leaving 13 bases between. CDR3: CASRGKTGYEQYF. The CDR3 DNA follows: TGTGCCAGCAGAGGCAAAACAGGGTACGAGCAGTACTTC.

The DNA for the CDR3 is TGCGCCAGCAGTGATTCCGGGGACGAGCAGTACTTC. It is translated as CASSDSGDEQYF. The V call is TRBV10-1, the J call TRBJ2-7, with D possibly TRBD2 on 5 matching bases. The CDR3 length is 12 residues. Trimming left V 3 bases short and J 5 bases short, with 8 bases between. Germline CDR1 is WNHNN and CDR2 is SYGVQD (reference sequence).